This entry lists 29 T cell receptor beta chains sequenced from one sample in a study of patients and donors after allogeneic stem cell transplantation. A single record per CDR3 protein comes from TCRdb applying MiXCR to the RT-PCR reads. The data show about 960,000 distinct CDR3 sequences, with approximately 19% seen just once and 5% to 6.5% held by the top ten. What was sequenced was blood, either unsorted or a sorted T cell fraction (not recorded which). These receptors originate from a human donor who was either an allogeneic HSCT recipient or a stem cell or donor lymphocyte infusion donor (not recorded which). It is not recorded whose cells these are; they may come from a transplant donor.

The chain recombines TRBV18 with TRBJ2-1; tentatively, D is TRBD1 (5 bases). The V and J ends lost 3 bases and 0 bases respectively, with 9 bases between them. Germline CDR1 KGHSH, CDR2 LQKENI. The CDR3 runs 15 residues. In DNA, the CDR3 is TGTGCCAGCTCACCCGACAGACACTCCTACAATGAGCAGTTCTTC. Protein sequence: CASSPDRHSYNEQFF. The variable domain in full, completed from reference TRBV18 and TRBJ2-1, reads NAGVMQNPRHLVRRRGQEARLRCSPMKGHSHVYWYRQLPEEGLKFMVYLQKENIIDESGMPKERFSAEFPKEGPSILRIQQVVRGDSAAYFCASSPDRHSYNEQFFGPGTRLTVL.

This clonotype was seen more than once but under ten times. CDR3 nucleotides: TGCAGTGTAGGAAAGGGAACCAATCAGCCCCAGCATTTT. Its protein product is CSVGKGTNQPQHF. The rearrangement uses TRBV20-1 and TRBJ1-5; D remains unclear. CDR3 length: 13 amino acids. V was shortened by 7 bases and J by 3 bases, with 13 bases between the two germline ends. The V gene's germline CDR1 is DFQATT and CDR2 SNEGSKA (reference sequence).

The chain employs TRBV24-1 and TRBJ1-1; a weak D match, TRBD1 (5 bases). Deletions cut 4 bases from V and 5 bases from J, with 10 bases between. This CDR3 is 13 amino acids long. CDR1 and CDR2 from the germline V gene are KGHDR and SFDVKD. The CDR3 region is CATSERQGTEAFF. CDR3 DNA sequence: TGTGCCACCAGTGAGCGGCAGGGAACTGAAGCTTTCTTT.

This clonotype was observed many times. V gene TRBV7-9 combines with J gene TRBJ2-4, with D uncertain. Trimming cost V 5 bases and J 8 bases, with 10 bases left between them. Germline V gene lookup returns CDR1 SEHNR and CDR2 FQNEAQ (reference sequence). The CDR3 is 12 amino acids. The CDR3 reads CASSGIMDIQYF. CDR3 bases: TGTGCCAGCAGCGGGATTATGGACATTCAGTACTTC.

The gene calls are TRBV9 and TRBJ2-5; the match to TRBD2 covers 7 bases. CDR1 and CDR2 (germline): SGDLS, YYNGEE. The CDR3 length is 13 residues. Germline trimming cut 4 bases from V and 5 bases from J; bases unmatched to any gene: 5. CDR3 nucleotide sequence: TGTGCCAGCAGCCGAGGGAGGGATGAGACCCAGTACTTC. This sequence encodes CASSRGRDETQYF.

This clonotype was detected only a few times. The V gene is TRBV7-9, the J gene TRBJ2-2; D is possibly TRBD1 (6 bases). The CDR3 has 14 residues. The germline V and J ends were trimmed by 3 bases and 7 bases, with 12 bases remaining between them. Germline V gives CDR1 SEHNR, CDR2 FQNEAQ (reference sequence). CDR3 residues: CASSFGQPNGELFF. Written as DNA, the CDR3 is TGTGCCAGCAGCTTCGGACAGCCCAACGGGGAGCTGTTTTTT.

This sequence joins TRBV12-3 or TRBV12-4 and TRBJ2-1, with D possibly TRBD2 on 5 matching bases. The CDR3 is 14 amino acids. Trimming shortened V by 8 bases and J by 0 bases, and 11 bases separated the two germline ends. The CDR3 protein is CASARRGSYNEQFF. CDR3 coding DNA: TGTGCCAGCGCCCGACGGGGCTCCTACAATGAGCAGTTCTTC.

This clonotype was recorded a few times. The V call is TRBV5-1, the J call TRBJ1-2; 9 nucleotides align to TRBD1. This CDR3 has 15 amino acids. V was clipped by 2 bases and J by 4 bases; unmatched bases: 6. CDR1 is SGHRS and CDR2 is YFSETQ in the germline V gene. The CDR3 protein is CASSFGTGTVYGYTF. DNA of the CDR3: TGCGCCAGCAGCTTCGGGACAGGGACCGTCTATGGCTACACCTTC.

The chain employs TRBV5-1 and TRBJ2-1; TRBD2 matches 8 bases. Trimming at V came to 4 bases and at J to 8 bases, leaving 14 bases not matched to a gene. This CDR3 region has 16 residues. CDR1 SGHRS and CDR2 YFSETQ come from the germline V gene. In DNA form, the CDR3 reads TGCGCCAGCAGCCCACAGTCCCTCGGGGGGGAGGATGAGCAGTTCTTC. Its protein is CASSPQSLGGEDEQFF. Full variable domain (rest looked up from reference TRBV5-1 and TRBJ2-1): KAGVTQTPRYLIKTRGQQVTLSCSPISGHRSVSWYQQTPGQGLQFLFEYFSETQRNKGNFPGRFSGRQFSNSRSEMNVSTLELGDSALYLCASSPQSLGGEDEQFFGPGTRLTVL.

The chain employs TRBV5-6 and TRBJ2-7, with D hard to call. This CDR3 has 16 amino acids. The ends were cut back, 4 bases at V and 5 bases at J, with 22 bases in the middle. Germline V lookup: CDR1 SGHDT, CDR2 YYEEEE. As DNA, the CDR3 is TGTGCCAGCAGCCTCGGATCACGTGGACGTGGCGACGAGCAGTACTTC. It specifies CASSLGSRGRGDEQYF.

This sequence joins TRBV19 and TRBJ2-1; TRBD1 matches 8 bases. V lost 4 bases and J lost 9; bases outside the gene matches: 14. Germline-derived CDR1 and CDR2 are LNHDA and SQIVND (reference sequence). This CDR3 spans 16 amino acids. The CDR3 DNA sequence: TGTGCCAGTAGTACCCTCTTGGCGACAGGGGATAGTGAGCAGTTCTTC. Translated: CASSTLLATGDSEQFF.

This clonotype was seen only a few times. The chain is built from TRBV12-3 or TRBV12-4 and TRBJ1-4; TRBD1 is a possible D gene (5 bases). CDR3 length: 17 amino acids. Trimming shortened V by 5 bases and J by 7 bases, and 23 bases separated the two germline ends. CDR3 sequence reads: CASSTTSQSRGGEKLFF. CDR3 nucleotide sequence: TGTGCCAGCAGTACGACCTCTCAATCTCGGGGGGGTGAAAAACTGTTTTTT.

The chain employs TRBV20-1 and TRBJ2-5; TRBD2 agrees at 12 bases. With V trimmed by 3 bases and J by 2 bases, 13 bases remained unmatched. The CDR3 sequence is 18 residues long. The V gene's germline CDR1 is DFQATT and CDR2 SNEGSKA (reference sequence). The CDR3 DNA sequence: TGCAGTGCTAGGACGGAATTTCTAGCGGGGGGGCTACAAGAGACCCAGTACTTC. This sequence encodes CSARTEFLAGGLQETQYF.

The table lists this clonotype with a few counts. The rearrangement joins TRBV11-2 to TRBJ1-4; TRBD1 agrees at 7 bases. CDR1 SGHAT and CDR2 FQNNGV come from the germline V gene. The CDR3 covers 16 residues. Germline trimming cut 1 base from V and 5 bases from J; bases unmatched to any gene: 7. DNA for the CDR3: TGTGCCAGCAGCTTAGTTGGCAGGGGGGGAAATGAAAAACTGTTTTTT. Its translation is CASSLVGRGGNEKLFF.

The gene calls are TRBV3-1 and TRBJ2-5; 9 bases are shared with TRBD2. The germline V gene encodes CDR1 LGHDT and CDR2 YNNKEL (reference sequence). V was pared by 0 bases and J by 3 bases, with 5 bases of the junction left unmatched. The CDR3 extends over 16 amino acids. The CDR3 here is CASSQDRASGEETQYF. The CDR3, as DNA: TGTGCCAGCAGCCAAGATAGGGCTAGCGGGGAAGAGACCCAGTACTTC.

This chain joins TRBV5-5 and TRBJ1-1; 7 bases are shared with TRBD1. The germline V gene has CDR1 SGHKS and CDR2 YYEKEE (reference sequence). The CDR3 loop spans 15 amino acids. V was clipped by 2 bases and J by 4 bases; unmatched bases: 8. CDR3 bases: TGTGCCAGCAGCTTCCCTCGACAGGGTCTCACTGAAGCTTTCTTT. Its protein product is CASSFPRQGLTEAFF.

V usage is TRBV29-1 and J usage is TRBJ2-2; 7 nucleotides line up with TRBD2. With 7 bases clipped from V and 8 bases from J, the junction kept 10 bases outside the gene matches. This CDR3 is 13 amino acids long. Germline CDR1 SQVTM, CDR2 ANQGSEA. The CDR3 sequence: CSGAGVARGELFF. The CDR3 coding sequence is TGCAGCGGGGCGGGAGTAGCTCGAGGGGAGCTGTTTTTT.

This clonotype turned up a few times. V and J are TRBV4-1 and TRBJ2-2; 8 positions agree with TRBD1. CDR1 is MGHRA and CDR2 is YSYEKL in the germline V gene. V lost 2 bases to trimming and J lost 1 base; unmatched junction nucleotides: 3. The CDR3 has 16 residues. The CDR3: CASSQPGGRNTGELFF. The CDR3 nucleotides read TGCGCCAGCAGCCAACCAGGGGGCCGGAACACCGGGGAGCTGTTTTTT.

J is TRBJ2-3 and V is TRBV11-3; a weak D match, TRBD1 (5 bases). V gave up 1 base and J gave up 9 bases, with 5 bases separating them. This CDR3 comprises 11 residues. In germline, CDR1 is SGHNT, CDR2 YENEEA. This chain's CDR3 is CASSLGTTQYF. CDR3 DNA: TGTGCCAGCAGCTTAGGGACAACGCAGTATTTT. The complete variable domain, with remaining parts taken from reference TRBV11-3 and TRBJ2-3, reads EAGVVQSPRYKIIEKKQPVAFWCNPISGHNTLYWYLQNLGQGPELLIRYENEEAVDDSQLPKDRFSAERLKGVDSTLKIQPAELGDSAVYLCASSLGTTQYFGPGTRLTVL.

The chain has TRBV7-8 and TRBJ1-1; D is perhaps TRBD1 (5 bases). Germline CDR1 SGHVS, CDR2 FQNEAQ. V gave up 1 base and J gave up 1 base, with 19 bases separating them. There are 18 residues in the CDR3. CDR3 amino acids: CASSLDLSAGWGNTEAFF. CDR3 in DNA: TGTGCCAGCAGCTTAGACCTTTCCGCAGGGTGGGGGAACACTGAAGCTTTCTTT.

This clonotype occurred a few times. The chain uses TRBV11-1 and TRBJ2-1; 7 nucleotides line up with TRBD1. There are 17 residues in the CDR3. The trim removed 2 bases at V and 5 bases at J, leaving 12 bases unmatched. Germline CDR1 and CDR2: SGHAT and FQDESV (reference sequence). The CDR3 sequence: CASSLRIRQGYNNEQFF. For the CDR3, the DNA is TGTGCCAGCAGCTTACGTATCAGACAGGGCTACAACAATGAGCAGTTCTTC.

This clonotype was recorded a few times. The rearrangement joins TRBV5-5 to TRBJ1-4; 7 bases map to TRBD1. Germline-derived CDR1 and CDR2 are SGHKS and YYEKEE (reference sequence). The CDR3 loop spans 15 amino acids. V lost 3 bases, J lost 7 bases, and 9 bases stayed unmatched. The CDR3 bases are TGTGCCAGCAGCTACCTACAGGGGCGGGCTGAAAAACTGTTTTTT. This encodes CASSYLQGRAEKLFF. Drawing the rest from reference TRBV5-5 and TRBJ1-4, the complete variable domain is DAGVTQSPTHLIKTRGQQVTLRCSPISGHKSVSWYQQVLGQGPQFIFQYYEKEERGRGNFPDRFSARQFPNYSSELNVNALLLGDSALYLCASSYLQGRAEKLFFGSGTQLSVL.

This chain joins TRBV6-5 and TRBJ2-2; a weak D match, TRBD2 (6 bases). V lost 2 bases, J lost 2 bases, and 9 bases lay in between. Germline lookup yields CDR1 MNHEY and CDR2 SVGAGI. This CDR3 is 15 amino acids long. The CDR3 nucleotides read TGTGCCAGCAGTTACCGGGGGACTAACACCGGGGAGCTGTTTTTT. Its protein product is CASSYRGTNTGELFF.

This clonotype occurred a few times. The V gene is TRBV15, the J gene TRBJ2-6, with 8 positions matching TRBD1. The CDR3 consists of 19 residues. Germline V lookup: CDR1 LNHNV, CDR2 YYDKDF (reference sequence). V dropped 0 bases and J dropped 0; count of bases not matched to a gene: 7. The CDR3 loop reads CATSREGQGAYSGANVLTF. Written as DNA, the CDR3 is TGTGCCACCAGCAGAGAGGGGCAGGGGGCTTACTCTGGGGCCAACGTCCTGACTTTC.

This clonotype was counted a few times. This chain joins TRBV28 and TRBJ1-1; TRBD1 might be the D (6 bases). Germline CDR1 MDHEN, CDR2 SYDVKM. Trimming stripped 6 bases from V and 4 bases from J, with 12 bases between. There are 13 residues in the CDR3. CDR3 coding DNA: TGTGCCAGCAGAGAGACAGGCCCCACTGAAGCTTTCTTT. Residues: CASRETGPTEAFF. The whole variable domain, filled in from reference TRBV28 and TRBJ1-1, reads DVKVTQSSRYLVKRTGEKVFLECVQDMDHENMFWYRQDPGLGLRLIYFSYDVKMKEKGDIPEGYSVSREKKERFSLILESASTNQTSMYLCASRETGPTEAFFGQGTRLTVV.

This clonotype was observed at least ten times. CDR3 amino acids: CASSEGQLNTGELFF. DNA of the CDR3: TGCGCCAGCAGCGAGGGACAGCTAAACACCGGGGAGCTGTTTTTT. This chain links TRBV5-1 with TRBJ2-2; 7 bases map to TRBD1. The CDR3 runs 15 residues. With V trimmed by 4 bases and J by 2 bases, 5 bases remained unmatched. Germline CDR1 reads SGHRS; CDR2 reads YFSETQ.

The chain is built from TRBV20-1 and TRBJ2-2, with D possibly TRBD2 on 6 matching bases. CDR3 size: 15 residues. Germline-derived CDR1 and CDR2 are DFQATT and SNEGSKA (reference sequence). V lost 3 bases to trimming and J lost 9 bases, with 20 bases between them. CDR3 nucleotide sequence: TGCAGTGCTAGCCTAGATAGCGGCAAGGCCCGGGAGCTGTTTTTT. Its protein product is CSASLDSGKARELFF.

The chain combines TRBV4-1 with TRBJ2-7; 10 nucleotides agree with TRBD1. The V segment lost 4 bases and the J segment 4 bases; nucleotides outside the gene matches: 7. The CDR3 consists of 15 residues. The V gene's germline CDR1 is MGHRA and CDR2 YSYEKL. The CDR3 nucleotides are TGCGCCAGCAGCCTATCCGGGACAGGGGATTACGAGCAGTACTTC. It specifies CASSLSGTGDYEQYF.

The chain carries TRBV7-9 and TRBJ1-3; TRBD1 might be the D (5 bases). Germline V gene sequence: CDR1 SEHNR, CDR2 FQNEAQ (reference sequence). This CDR3 region has 15 residues. V was cut by 1 base and J by 0 bases, with 7 bases left in between. In DNA form, the CDR3 reads TGTGCCAGCAGCTTAGGGGACTTCTCTGGAAACACCATATATTTT. Its translation is CASSLGDFSGNTIYF.